This T cell receptor beta chain was profiled in a study of shared clonotypes between healthy human individuals. Using immunoSEQ multiplex PCR, the repertoire was profiled, and TCRdb retains in-frame clones only, with some absent. The data hold more than 2,000,000 clones, with about 92% observed a single time. The CDR3 extends over 16 amino acids. Germline assignment: CDR1 SGDLS and CDR2 YYNGEE. The ends were cut back, 1 base at V and 4 bases at J, with 12 bases in the middle. It was into CD45RA+ naive and CD45RA-negative memory subsets that the CD4+ cells were split. This chain joins TRBV9 and TRBJ2-6; no clear D. Sequencing was carried out using naive CD4+ T cells sorted from blood. Stated subset: CD45RA+ positively selected. This TCR derives from a man aged 18 to 29 in good health. The CDR3 region has the DNA TGTGCCAGCAGCGTATCAAGCACTCTGGGGGCCAACGTCCTGACTTTC. Its translation is CASSVSSTLGANVLTF.